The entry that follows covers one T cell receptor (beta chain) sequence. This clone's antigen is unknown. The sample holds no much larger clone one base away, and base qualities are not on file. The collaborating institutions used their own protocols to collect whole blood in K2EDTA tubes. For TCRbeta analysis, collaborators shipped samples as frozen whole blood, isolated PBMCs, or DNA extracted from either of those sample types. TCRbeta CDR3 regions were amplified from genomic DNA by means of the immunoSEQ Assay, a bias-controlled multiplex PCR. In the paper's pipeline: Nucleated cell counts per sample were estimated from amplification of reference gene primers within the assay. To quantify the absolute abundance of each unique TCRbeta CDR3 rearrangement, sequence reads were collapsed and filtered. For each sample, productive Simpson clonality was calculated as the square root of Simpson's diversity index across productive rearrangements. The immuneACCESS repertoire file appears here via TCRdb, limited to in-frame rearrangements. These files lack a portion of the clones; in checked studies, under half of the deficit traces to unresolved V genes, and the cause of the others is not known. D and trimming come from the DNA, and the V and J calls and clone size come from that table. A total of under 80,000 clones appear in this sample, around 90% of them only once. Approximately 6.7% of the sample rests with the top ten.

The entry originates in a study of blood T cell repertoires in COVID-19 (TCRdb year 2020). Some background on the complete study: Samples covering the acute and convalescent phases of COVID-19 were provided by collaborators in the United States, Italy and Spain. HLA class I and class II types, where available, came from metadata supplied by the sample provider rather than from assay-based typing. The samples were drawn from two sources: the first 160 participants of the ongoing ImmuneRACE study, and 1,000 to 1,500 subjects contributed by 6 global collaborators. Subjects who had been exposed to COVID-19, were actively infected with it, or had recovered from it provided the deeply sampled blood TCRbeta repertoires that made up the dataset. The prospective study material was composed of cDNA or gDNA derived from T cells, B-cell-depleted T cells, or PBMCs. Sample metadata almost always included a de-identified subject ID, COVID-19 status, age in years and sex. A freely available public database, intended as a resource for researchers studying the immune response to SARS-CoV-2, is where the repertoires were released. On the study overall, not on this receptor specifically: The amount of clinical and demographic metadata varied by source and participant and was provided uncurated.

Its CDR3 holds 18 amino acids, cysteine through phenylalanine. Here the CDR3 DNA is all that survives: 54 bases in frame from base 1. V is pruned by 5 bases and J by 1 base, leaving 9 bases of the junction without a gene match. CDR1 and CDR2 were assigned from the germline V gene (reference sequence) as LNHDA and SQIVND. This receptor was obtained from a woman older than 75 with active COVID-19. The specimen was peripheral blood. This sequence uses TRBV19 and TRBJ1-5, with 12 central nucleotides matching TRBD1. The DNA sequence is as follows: TGTGCCAGTAGTCCCGGGACAGGGGGCTTGAGGAGCAATCAGCCCCAGCATTTT. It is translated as CASSPGTGGLRSNQPQHF.